This T cell receptor beta chain was captured by sequencing in a study of shared clonotypes between healthy human individuals. Overall study context: A few men and a couple of women, aged 18 to 49, were donors.

This table comes from immunoSEQ multiplex PCR, and its TCRdb copy is limited to in-frame clones, with some not included. The repertoire holds 850,000 to 1,200,000 clones, with around 75% as singletons. This clone was seen a few times. Its antigen remains unidentified. Study findings and constraints: In the sorted subsets, rarefaction showed sequencing was incomplete despite large depth. It was observed that 5% to 6.5% of naive CD4 clonotypes were shared across several donors.

Trimming took off 3 bases at V and 5 bases at J, with 12 bases between the two ends. Per the germline V gene, CDR1 is SGDLS and CDR2 is YYNGEE. The CDR3 is 15 residues long. Partitioning of CD4+ cells yielded a CD45RA+ naive subset and a CD45RA-negative memory subset. The chain is built from TRBV9 and TRBJ1-6, with D possibly matching TRBD1 (6 bases). The TCR was taken from a man aged 18 to 30 in good health. Sequencing was done on a sample of memory CD4+ T cells sorted from blood. Subset meaning: CD45RA-negative fraction. The CDR3 nucleotides read TGTGCCAGCAGCGCTACAGGGTCGAATAATTCACCCCTCCACTTT. It translates to CASSATGSNNSPLHF. The whole variable domain, filled in from reference TRBV9 and TRBJ1-6, reads DSGVTQTPKHLITATGQRVTLRCSPRSGDLSVYWYQQSLDQGLQFLIQYYNGEERAKGNILERFSAQQFPDLHSELNLSSLELGDSALYFCASSATGSNNSPLHFGNGTRLTVT.